These T cell receptor beta chains were read from a single sample in a study of blood T cell repertoires in COVID-19. The data were produced by immunoSEQ multiplex PCR, yet TCRdb's version contains in-frame clones alone and is incomplete. The sample yields more than 60,000 clones, around 83% seen once. Sequencing was carried out using peripheral blood. Source of these receptors: a man over 45 with acute or convalescent COVID-19. Both conserved end residues are part of each CDR3. The D gene is left open where the match is weak. Only some rows state a clone size, as once, few, many or a class for expanded clones.

size	D	V	length	J	CDR3	DNA
.	TRBD1	TRBV3-1/TRBV3-2	16	TRBJ1-5	CASSPGTGSSNQPQHF	TGTGCCAGCAGCCCCGGGACAGGGAGTAGCAATCAGCCCCAGCATTTT
.	TRBD1	TRBV7-3	15	TRBJ1-3	CASSLSGGFGNTIYF	TGTGCCAGCAGCTTATCAGGGGGCTTTGGAAACACCATATATTTT
.	.	TRBV18	13	TRBJ1-4	CASSPGLDEKLFF	TGTGCCAGCTCACCAGGGCTGGATGAAAAACTGTTTTTT
.	TRBD2	TRBV6-6	16	TRBJ2-5	CASSYPSGGDQETQYF	TGTGCCAGCAGTTACCCTAGCGGGGGAGACCAAGAGACCCAGTACTTC
.	.	TRBV18	16	TRBJ2-2	CASSPGVGADTGELFF	TGTGCCAGCTCACCTGGAGTTGGGGCAGACACCGGGGAGCTGTTTTTT
.	.	TRBV11-3	13	TRBJ1-1	CASSLQGNTEAFF	TGTGCCAGCAGCTTACAGGGGAACACTGAAGCTTTCTTT
.	TRBD1	TRBV2	14	TRBJ2-1	CASSLTGGSDEQFF	TGTGCCAGCTCTTTGACAGGGGGGTCGGATGAGCAGTTCTTC
.	TRBD1	TRBV29-1	14	TRBJ2-5	CSVEDTGVGETQYF	TGCAGCGTTGAAGACACAGGGGTAGGAGAGACCCAGTACTTC
.	.	TRBV7-3	16	TRBJ2-5	CASSPRRAGRSETQYF	TGTGCCAGCAGCCCGAGGAGGGCAGGGCGGAGCGAGACCCAGTACTTC
.	.	TRBV14	12	TRBJ1-2	CASNGGDYGYTF	TGTGCCAGCAATGGGGGGGACTATGGCTACACCTTC
.	.	TRBV12-3/TRBV12-4	12	TRBJ1-2	CASTDGFYGYTF	TGTGCCAGCACCGACGGGTTCTATGGCTACACCTTC
.	TRBD1	TRBV9	15	TRBJ2-1	CASSLGQGATNEQFF	TGTGCCAGCAGCCTAGGACAGGGGGCAACGAATGAGCAGTTCTTC
.	.	TRBV3-1/TRBV3-2	14	TRBJ1-1	CASSQRSGGTEAFF	TGTGCCAGCAGCCAACGAAGCGGGGGTACTGAAGCTTTCTTT
.	.	TRBV7-9	12	TRBJ2-7	CASSFTGYEQYF	TGTGCCAGCAGCTTTACGGGCTACGAGCAGTACTTC
few	TRBD1	TRBV6-6	15	TRBJ1-3	CASSQGGISGNTIYF	TGTGCCAGCAGCCAGGGGGGAATCTCTGGAAACACCATATATTTT
.	TRBD1	TRBV20-1	10	TRBJ1-2	CRPGGGGYTF	TGCAGGCCAGGGGGCGGTGGCTACACCTTC
.	TRBD2	TRBV5-4	17	TRBJ2-3	CASSLRSASGGTDTQYF	TGTGCCAGCAGCTTGCGCTCGGCTAGCGGGGGCACAGATACGCAGTATTTT
.	.	TRBV3-1/TRBV3-2	16	TRBJ2-7	CASSLAAGPFSYEQYF	TGTGCCAGCAGCCTAGCGGCGGGCCCCTTCTCCTACGAGCAGTACTTC
.	.	TRBV29-1	10	TRBJ2-1	CSVSRDLQFF	TGCAGCGTTTCCCGGGATCTTCAGTTCTTC
.	.	TRBV12-3/TRBV12-4	11	TRBJ2-3	CASRYTDTQYF	TGTGCCAGCAGGTACACAGATACGCAGTATTTT
few	TRBD1	TRBV13	14	TRBJ1-2	CASSLMGQDYGYTF	TGTGCCAGCAGCTTAATGGGACAGGACTATGGCTACACCTTC
.	.	TRBV19	14	TRBJ1-5	CASSIVGVRGPQHF	TGTGCCAGTAGTATAGTGGGAGTTCGTGGGCCCCAGCATTTT
.	.	TRBV6-5	16	TRBJ1-2	CASSYNPPGHPYGYTF	TGTGCCAGCAGTTACAACCCCCCGGGACATCCATATGGCTACACCTTC
.	TRBD1	TRBV4-3	17	TRBJ2-1	CASSQDLGTGSYNEQFF	TGCGCCAGCAGCCAGGACCTGGGGACAGGGTCCTACAATGAGCAGTTCTTC
once	.	TRBV11-2	11	TRBJ2-1	CASSLGGFRFF	TGTGCCAGCAGCTTAGGAGGATTTCGGTTCTTC
.	TRBD2	TRBV9	18	TRBJ2-5	CASSAGTSGGSYQETQYF	TGTGCCAGCAGCGCCGGGACTAGCGGGGGTTCGTACCAAGAGACCCAGTACTTC
few	TRBD1	TRBV4-1	18	TRBJ1-3	CASSQEVAAGGLGNTIYF	TGCGCCAGCAGCCAAGAGGTAGCCGCAGGGGGCCTTGGAAACACCATATATTTT
.	TRBD1	TRBV6-2/TRBV6-3	19	TRBJ2-2	CASSYSLGQGTSNTGELFF	TGTGCCAGCAGTTACTCCCTAGGACAGGGCACCTCGAACACCGGGGAGCTGTTTTTT
.	.	TRBV25-1	15	TRBJ2-5	CASSEGSLNQETQYF	TGTGCCAGCAGTGAAGGGAGCCTTAACCAAGAGACCCAGTACTTC
.	.	TRBV7-8	16	TRBJ2-7	CASSLSRAPRAYEQYF	TGTGCCAGCAGCTTATCAAGGGCGCCGAGGGCCTACGAGCAGTACTTC
.	.	TRBV12-3/TRBV12-4	12	TRBJ1-1	CASSQGPTEAFF	TGTGCCAGCAGTCAGGGGCCTACTGAAGCTTTCTTT
.	TRBD1	TRBV5-3	17	TRBJ2-3	CARSQTWDRAYTDTQYF	TGTGCCAGAAGCCAAACGTGGGACAGGGCCTATACAGATACGCAGTATTTT
once	TRBD1	TRBV29-1	13	TRBJ1-1	CSVSGGMNTEAFF	TGCAGCGTTTCAGGGGGGATGAACACTGAAGCTTTCTTT
few	TRBD2	TRBV11-2	17	TRBJ2-5	CASSTSRVAGGRETQYF	TGTGCCAGCAGCACCAGCAGGGTAGCGGGAGGGAGGGAGACCCAGTACTTC
.	TRBD2	TRBV3-1/TRBV3-2	13	TRBJ2-7	CASRTSGLIEQYF	TGTGCCAGCAGGACTAGCGGGTTGATCGAGCAGTACTTC
.	TRBD1	TRBV4-2	14	TRBJ2-2	CASSPTGSPGELFF	TGTGCCAGCAGCCCGACAGGGTCCCCCGGGGAGCTGTTTTTT
once	TRBD1	TRBV25-1	13	TRBJ2-5	CASGEGQGWTQYF	TGTGCCAGCGGTGAAGGACAGGGATGGACCCAGTACTTC